The source of this TCR beta chain is a study of T cells in Graves' hyperthyroidism and ophthalmopathy. This clonotype was found many times. Its antigen is as yet unknown. The hyperthyroidism patients had all been newly diagnosed, and their disease duration was under 2 months. Their ages ranged from 18 to 65 years. The diagnostic basis comprised clinical symptoms, serum thyroxine and TRAb, thyroid ultrasound and orbital computed tomography. Study-level results: Ophthalmopathy cases were set apart from stable hyperthyroidism by a 13 V-J model. Most thyroid clonotypes expanded above 0.001 were also detected in blood.

The investigators amplified TCR beta CDR3 regions from RNA transcripts. First-round RT-PCR targeting the TCR CDR3 was performed with the HTBI primer set. MiXCR, run by TCRdb on the multiplex PCR reads, gives a single entry per CDR3 protein. The sample includes nearly 600,000 distinct CDR3 sequences, about 15% seen only once; the top ten take roughly 5.7%. This CDR3 contains 15 residues. Per the germline V gene, CDR1 is SGHAT and CDR2 is FQNNGV. The ends were cut back, 5 bases at V and 3 bases at J, with 13 bases in the middle. Specimen: blood. The receptor comes from a woman between 25 and 40 years old with Graves' hyperthyroidism that later progressed to Graves' ophthalmopathy. The chain joins TRBV11-2 to TRBJ2-2; a weak D match, TRBD1 (6 bases). This CDR3 reads CASSTYRDDTGELFF. For the CDR3, the DNA is TGTGCCAGCAGCACTTACAGGGACGACACCGGGGAGCTGTTTTTT.